This note documents a single TCR beta chain sequence. Generated by immunoSEQ multiplex PCR, the TCRdb table keeps only in-frame clones and is missing some. The sample consists of about 62,000 clones, roughly 90% of them appearing once. The V segment lost 4 bases and the J segment 7 bases; nucleotides outside the gene matches: 6. Germline-derived CDR1 and CDR2 are SGHNT and YYREEE (reference sequence). CDR3 size: 14 residues. This entry comes from a study of technical replicates of blood from several donors. The sample consisted of PBMCs. This receptor was identified in a human donor in good health. Some clones in this sample may be carry-over from other donors' samples. J is TRBJ2-1 and V is TRBV5-4; 9 bases line up with TRBD1. The CDR3 loop is CASSPRDRANEQFF. CDR3 coding DNA: TGTGCCAGCAGCCCACGGGACAGGGCAAATGAGCAGTTCTTC.